This T cell receptor beta chain derives from a study of blood T cell repertoires in COVID-19. On the study more broadly: Samples taken during acute and convalescent COVID-19 were collected in the United States, Italy and Spain. T cells, B-cell-depleted T cells, or PBMCs provided the cDNA or gDNA that served as material.

Study processing details: Researchers report that nucleated cell counts were estimated from reference gene primer amplification. Repertoires were generated with immunoSEQ multiplex PCR, while TCRdb's copy carries only in-frame clones and drops some. V and J calls and clone size come straight from that table; D and trimming were deduced from the DNA. The sample shows roughly 93,000 clones, around 86% of them seen only once. V dropped 3 bases and J dropped 2 bases, with 8 bases sitting between them. This CDR3 is 14 amino acids long. CDR1 is SGHAT, CDR2 FQNNGV, per germline. The rearrangement links TRBV11-2 to TRBJ2-4; unclear D gene. The receptor's source is a human donor in a cohort sampled during active COVID-19. The sequenced material came from peripheral blood. DNA for the CDR3: TGTGCCAGCAGCTTTGAGGTGACCAAAAACATTCAGTACTTC. Its translation: CASSFEVTKNIQYF.